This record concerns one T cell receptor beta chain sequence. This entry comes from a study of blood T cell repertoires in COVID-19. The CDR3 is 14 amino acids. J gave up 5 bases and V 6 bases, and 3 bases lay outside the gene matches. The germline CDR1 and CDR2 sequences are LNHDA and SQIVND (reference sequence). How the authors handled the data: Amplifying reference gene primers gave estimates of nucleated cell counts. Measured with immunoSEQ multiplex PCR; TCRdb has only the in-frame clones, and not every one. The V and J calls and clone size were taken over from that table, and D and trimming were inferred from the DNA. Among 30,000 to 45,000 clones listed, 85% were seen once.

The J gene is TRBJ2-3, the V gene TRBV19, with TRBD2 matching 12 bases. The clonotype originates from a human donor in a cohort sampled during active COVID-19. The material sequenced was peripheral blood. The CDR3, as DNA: TGTGCCAGTAGCGGACTAGCGGGGATAGATACGCAGTATTTT. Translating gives CASSGLAGIDTQYF.